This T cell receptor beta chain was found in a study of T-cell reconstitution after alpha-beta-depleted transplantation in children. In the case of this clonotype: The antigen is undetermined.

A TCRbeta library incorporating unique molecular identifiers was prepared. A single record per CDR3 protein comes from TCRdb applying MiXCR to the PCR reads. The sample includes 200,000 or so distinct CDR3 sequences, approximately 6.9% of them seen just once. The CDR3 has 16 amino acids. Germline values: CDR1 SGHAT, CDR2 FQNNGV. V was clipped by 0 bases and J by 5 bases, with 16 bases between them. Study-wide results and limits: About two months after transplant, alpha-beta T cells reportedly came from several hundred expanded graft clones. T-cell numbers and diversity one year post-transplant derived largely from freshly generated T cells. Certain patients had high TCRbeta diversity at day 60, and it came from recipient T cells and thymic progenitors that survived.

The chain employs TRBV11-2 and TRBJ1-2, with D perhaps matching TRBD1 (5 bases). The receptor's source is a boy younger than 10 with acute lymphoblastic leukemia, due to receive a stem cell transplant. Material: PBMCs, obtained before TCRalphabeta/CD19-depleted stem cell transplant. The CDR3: CASSLDRSGGEYGYTF. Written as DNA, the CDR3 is TGTGCCAGCAGCTTAGATCGTTCTGGGGGAGAATATGGCTACACCTTC.